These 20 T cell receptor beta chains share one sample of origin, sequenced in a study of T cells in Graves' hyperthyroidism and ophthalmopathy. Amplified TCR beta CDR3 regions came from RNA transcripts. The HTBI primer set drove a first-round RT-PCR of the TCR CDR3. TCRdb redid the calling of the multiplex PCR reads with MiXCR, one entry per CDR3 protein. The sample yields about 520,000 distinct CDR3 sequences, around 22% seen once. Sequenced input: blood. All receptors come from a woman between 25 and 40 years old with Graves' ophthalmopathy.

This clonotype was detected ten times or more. CDR3 residues: CASSPRPDGDSGNTIYF. DNA of the CDR3: TGTGCCAGCTCACCAAGGCCGGACGGTGACTCTGGAAACACCATATATTTT. The chain recombines TRBV18 with TRBJ1-3, with D unclear. The V gene lost 2 bases and the J gene lost 0 bases, with 14 bases spanning the gap. This CDR3 is 17 amino acids long. Germline loops: CDR1 KGHSH, CDR2 LQKENI.

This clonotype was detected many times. CDR3 DNA: TGCGCCAGCAGCTTGGATAGCGGGGGACCTCAGTACTTC. Amino acid sequence: CASSLDSGGPQYF. The chain combines TRBV5-1 with TRBJ2-4; 9 bases are shared with TRBD2. Germline V gene lookup returns CDR1 SGHRS and CDR2 YFSETQ. V trimming: 0 bases; J trimming: 12 bases; junction bases outside the gene matches: 4. The length of the CDR3 is 13 residues.

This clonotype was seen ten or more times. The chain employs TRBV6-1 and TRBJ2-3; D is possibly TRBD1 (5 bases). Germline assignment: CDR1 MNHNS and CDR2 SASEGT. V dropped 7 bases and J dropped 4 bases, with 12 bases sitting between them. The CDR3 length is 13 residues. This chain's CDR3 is CASTRGAADTQYF. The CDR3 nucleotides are TGTGCCAGCACCCGTGGGGCGGCAGATACGCAGTATTTT.

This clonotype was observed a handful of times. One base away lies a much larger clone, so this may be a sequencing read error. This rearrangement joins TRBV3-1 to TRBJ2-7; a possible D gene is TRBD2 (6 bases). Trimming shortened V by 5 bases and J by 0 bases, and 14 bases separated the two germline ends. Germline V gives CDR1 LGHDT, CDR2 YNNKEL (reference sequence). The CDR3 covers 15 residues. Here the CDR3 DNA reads TGTGCCAGCAGCTTAGGCGGCGGGACCTCCTACGAGCAGTACTTC. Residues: CASSLGGGTSYEQYF.

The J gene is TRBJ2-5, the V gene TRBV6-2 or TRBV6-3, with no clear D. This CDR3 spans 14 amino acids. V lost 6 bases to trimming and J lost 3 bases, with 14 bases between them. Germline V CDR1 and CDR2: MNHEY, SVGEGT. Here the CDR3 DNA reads TGTGCCAGCAGAGTACAGCTACGCGAAGAGACCCAGTACTTC. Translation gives CASRVQLREETQYF.

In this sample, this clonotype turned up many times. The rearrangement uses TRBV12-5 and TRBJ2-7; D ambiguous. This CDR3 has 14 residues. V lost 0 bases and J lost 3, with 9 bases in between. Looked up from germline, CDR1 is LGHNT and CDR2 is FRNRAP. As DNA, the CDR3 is TGTGCTAGTGGTTTGGTCGGATTCCACTACGAGCAGTACTTC. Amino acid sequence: CASGLVGFHYEQYF.

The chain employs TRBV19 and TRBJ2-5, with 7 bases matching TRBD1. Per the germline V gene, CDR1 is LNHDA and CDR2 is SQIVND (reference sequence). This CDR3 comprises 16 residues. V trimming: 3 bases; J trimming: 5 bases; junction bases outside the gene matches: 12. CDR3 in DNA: TGTGCCAGTAGTATCGGGACAGATACTATGTGGGAGACCCAGTACTTC. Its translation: CASSIGTDTMWETQYF.

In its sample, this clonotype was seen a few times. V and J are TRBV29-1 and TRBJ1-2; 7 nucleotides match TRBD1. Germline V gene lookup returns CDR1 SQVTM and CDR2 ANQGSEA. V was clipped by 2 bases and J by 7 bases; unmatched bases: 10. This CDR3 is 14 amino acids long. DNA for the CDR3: TGCAGCGTTGAAAGGGGGCGCTTAGTTTCTGGCTACACCTTC. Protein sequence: CSVERGRLVSGYTF. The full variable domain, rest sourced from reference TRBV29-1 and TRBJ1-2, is SAVISQKPSRDICQRGTSLTIQCQVDSQVTMMFWYRQQPGQSLTLIATANQGSEATYESGFVIDKFPISRPNLTFSTLTVSNMSPEDSSIYLCSVERGRLVSGYTFGSGTRLTVV.

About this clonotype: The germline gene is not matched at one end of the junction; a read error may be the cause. Here the CDR3 DNA reads TGTGCCAGCAGTATCGACAGGGACGTCGGCAATCAGCCCCAGCAGTTT. It codes for CASSIDRDVGNQPQQF. V is TRBV12-3 or TRBV12-4 and J is TRBJ1-5, with 7 bases identical to TRBD1. The CDR3 has 16 amino acids.

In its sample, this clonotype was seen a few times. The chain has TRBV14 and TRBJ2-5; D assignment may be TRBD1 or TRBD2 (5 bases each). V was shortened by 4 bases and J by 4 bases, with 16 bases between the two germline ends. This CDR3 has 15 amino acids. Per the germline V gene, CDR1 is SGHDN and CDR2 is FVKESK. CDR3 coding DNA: TGTGCCAGCAGCCCTTCACCTCTGGGGGTAGAGACCCAGTACTTC. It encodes CASSPSPLGVETQYF.

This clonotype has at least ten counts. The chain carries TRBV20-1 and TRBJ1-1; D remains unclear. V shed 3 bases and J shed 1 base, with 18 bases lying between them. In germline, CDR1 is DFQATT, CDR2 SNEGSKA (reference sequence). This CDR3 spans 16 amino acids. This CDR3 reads CSARPLIDGWNTEAFF. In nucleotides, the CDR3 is TGCAGTGCTAGGCCCCTTATTGACGGATGGAACACTGAAGCTTTCTTT.

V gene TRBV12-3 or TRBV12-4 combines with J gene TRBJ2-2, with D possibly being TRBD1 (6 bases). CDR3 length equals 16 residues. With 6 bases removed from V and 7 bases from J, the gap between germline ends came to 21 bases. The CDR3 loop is CASRRSWDTLFGELFF. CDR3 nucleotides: TGTGCCAGCAGACGATCATGGGACACCTTGTTCGGGGAGCTGTTTTTT.

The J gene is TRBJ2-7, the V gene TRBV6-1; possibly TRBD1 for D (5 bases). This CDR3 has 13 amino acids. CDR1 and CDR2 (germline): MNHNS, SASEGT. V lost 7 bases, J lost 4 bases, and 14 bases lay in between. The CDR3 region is CASTVRTKYEQYF. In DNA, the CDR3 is TGTGCCAGCACCGTGAGGACAAAGTACGAGCAGTACTTC.

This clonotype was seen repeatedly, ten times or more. The CDR3 nucleotides are TGTGCCAGCAGCGGAGTCTCTGGGGCCAACGTCCTGACTTTC. Protein sequence: CASSGVSGANVLTF. The V call is TRBV5-6, the J call TRBJ2-6; D is unresolved. V was shortened by 4 bases and J by 0 bases, with 5 bases between the two germline ends. Per germline, CDR1 SGHDT and CDR2 YYEEEE. The CDR3 extends over 14 amino acids.

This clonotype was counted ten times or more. In DNA, the CDR3 is TGTGCCAGCAGCGCCCGTTGGGGAGCAGACTCTGGGGCCAACGTCCTGACTTTC. Its translation: CASSARWGADSGANVLTF. The V call is TRBV27, the J call TRBJ2-6; weak D call: TRBD2 (5 bases). The V gene's germline CDR1 is MNHEY and CDR2 SMNVEV (reference sequence). V was clipped by 6 bases and J by 0 bases, with 18 bases between them. There are 18 residues in the CDR3.

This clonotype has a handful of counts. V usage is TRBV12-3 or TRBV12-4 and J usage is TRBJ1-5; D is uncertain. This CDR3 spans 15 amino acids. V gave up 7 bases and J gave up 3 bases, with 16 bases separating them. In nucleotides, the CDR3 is TGTGCCAGCAATCTTGGGTTGCAGGACAATCAGCCCCAGCATTTT. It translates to CASNLGLQDNQPQHF.

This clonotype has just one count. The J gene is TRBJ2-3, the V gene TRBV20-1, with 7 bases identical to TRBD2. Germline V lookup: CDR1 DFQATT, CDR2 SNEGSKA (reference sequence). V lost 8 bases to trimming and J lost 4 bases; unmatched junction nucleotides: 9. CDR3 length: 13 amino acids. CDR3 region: CSLPGAGADTQYF. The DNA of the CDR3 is TGCAGTTTACCTGGGGCGGGAGCAGATACGCAGTATTTT.

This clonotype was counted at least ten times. The chain's CDR3 is CASRLTAGVRNYGYTF. CDR3 nucleotides: TGTGCCAGCAGACTAACCGCCGGGGTCCGTAACTATGGCTACACCTTC. The chain uses TRBV27 and TRBJ1-2; D unclear. The CDR3 runs to 16 residues. V lost 6 bases, J lost 1 base, and 18 bases lay in between. Germline-derived CDR1 and CDR2 are MNHEY and SMNVEV (reference sequence).

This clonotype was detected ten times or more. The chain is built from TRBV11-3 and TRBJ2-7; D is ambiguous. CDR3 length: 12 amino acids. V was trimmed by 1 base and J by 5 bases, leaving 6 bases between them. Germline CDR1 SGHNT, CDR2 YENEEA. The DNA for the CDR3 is TGTGCCAGCAGCTTAGGCCCCGACGAGCAGTACTTC. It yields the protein CASSLGPDEQYF.

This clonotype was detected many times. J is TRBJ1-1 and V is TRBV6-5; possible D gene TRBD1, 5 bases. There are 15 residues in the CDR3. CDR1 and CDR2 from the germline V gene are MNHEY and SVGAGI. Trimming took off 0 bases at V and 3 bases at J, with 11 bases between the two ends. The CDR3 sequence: CASSYSAGLDTEAFF. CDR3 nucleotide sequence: TGTGCCAGCAGTTACTCAGCAGGGTTGGACACTGAAGCTTTCTTT.